This TCR beta chain was found in a study of memory CD4+ T cells and cytomegalovirus serostatus (dated by TCRdb to the late 2010s). For the wider study: A total of 35 or so healthy Belgian adults, of whom 9 were CMV seropositive and 24 were CMV seronegative, were included in the cohort. CD4+ memory TCRbeta repertoires of a Belgian cohort with known cytomegalovirus serostatus were sequenced in order to replicate a published TCR-based CMV serostatus classifier.

Single viable CD3+CD4+CD8-CD45RO+ cells were sorted as memory CD4+ T cells on a FACSAria II. CMV serostatus was determined using a Roche Elecsys assay that detects serum IgG against CMV pp150, pp28, p38 and p52. Once the samples were thawed, total CD4+ T cells were enriched through positive selection using CD4 magnetic microbeads. The samples came from a different study that was designed specifically to examine the CD4+ T cell memory repertoire. Following standard operating procedures, peripheral blood mononuclear cells were isolated and cryopreserved, while serum was kept at -80 degrees C. Staining used CD3-PerCP (BW264/56), CD4-APC (RPA-T4), CD45RO-PE (UCHT1) and CD8-Pacific Orange (3B5) antibodies, with Sytox blue excluding non-viable cells. As regards this clone: The antigen it recognizes is unknown. Base qualities are not recorded, but no much larger clone differs from it by a single base.

As encoded in the germline V gene (reference sequence), CDR1 is GTSNPN while CDR2 is SVGIG. Reading from cysteine to phenylalanine, the CDR3 counts 14 amino acids. Just the 42-base CDR3 DNA is kept, in frame starting at base 1. Study-wide findings and limitations: Results were interpreted as suggesting that the CMV-associated TCR signature is largely present in the CD4+ memory repertoire. Among the roughly 160 previously reported CMV-associated TCRbeta sequences, 67 showed up in the CD4+ memory repertoires, with each one found in between one and five individuals. Only CD4+CD45RO+ memory cells were sequenced, in contrast to the original study, in which naive and memory CD4+ and CD8+ populations were covered. The original-framework classifier achieved a median bootstrapped AUC of almost 0.97 with a 95% CI of 0.76-1.00 on the Belgian cohort. CMV serostatus prediction reached a median bootstrapped AUC of about 0.94 with the original framework and just under 0.92 with a US-trained random forest.

The Quick-DNA Microprep Kit was used to extract genomic DNA from the sorted cells. Amplification of TCRbeta DNA was done with the immunoSEQ hsTCRbeta kit, following the protocol from the manufacturer. An Illumina MiSeq instrument was used to sequence the TCRbeta libraries. The study's processing was this. Once out-of-frame sequences had been removed, millions of distinct TCRbeta sequences were left, which works out to an average of about 66,813 per individual. Each individual was scored by the count of about 150 previously reported CMV-associated TCRbeta sequences and the total productive distinct TCRbeta count. A beta-binomial model was reimplemented in Python, and scikit-learn random forests with default parameters were trained on data from the US cohort. Classifier performance on the Belgian cohort was summarized as median AUC with percentile confidence intervals calculated over 10,000 bootstrap iterations. TCRdb's version of the immuneACCESS table is confined to in-frame rearrangements and falls short of the full clone set. An unresolved V gene accounts for under half of the shortfall where checked; the remainder is of unknown origin. The DNA was the basis for D and trimming; V, J and clone size are from that table. The sample table shows some 67,000 clones, and 76% are seen once. About 4.3% of the sample is held by the ten biggest clonotypes.

Material for sequencing was memory CD4+ T cells from blood. The receptor was isolated from an adult in good health and CMV-seropositive. The receptor chain draws on TRBV30 and TRBJ2-2; a tentative D call is TRBD1 (5 bases match). The sequence in DNA is TGTGCAAGGGGCGCCGAGGCGAGCACCGGGGAGCTGTTTTTT. Its protein reads: CARGAEASTGELFF. Reference TRBV30 and TRBJ2-2 proteins supply the regions before and after the CDR3; the full variable domain is: SQTIHQWPATLVQPVGSPLSLECTVEGTSNPNLYWYRQAAGRGLQLLFYSVGIGQISSEVPQNLSASRPQDRQFILSSKKLLLSDSGFYLCARGAEASTGELFFGEGSRLTVL.